This T cell receptor beta chain was sequenced in a study of human T cells and chemical hapten exposure. Stated time point: patch test 1, 2 weeks after DPC sensitization. Treatment noted: therapeutic diphenylcyclopropenone sensitization with weekly scalp DPC. Comments on this clonotype: The antigen is undetermined.

TCRdb analysed the RACE reads with MiXCR anew, one entry per CDR3 protein. Among nearly 350,000 distinct CDR3 sequences listed, 5.5% to 8% were seen once. This CDR3 region has 13 residues. Trimming took 4 bases from V and 4 from J, leaving 10 bases between them. CDR1 is PRHDT and CDR2 is FYEKMQ in the germline V gene (reference sequence). Study-wide results and caveats: PT1 expanded TCR counts and patch test score correlated positively.

This clonotype was sampled from a woman younger than 35 with alopecia areata. Some clones in this sample may be carry-over from other donors' samples. This chain links TRBV13 with TRBJ2-5, with D perhaps matching TRBD1 (5 bases). The material sequenced was whole blood, taken in connection with sensitization to the hapten diphenylcyclopropenone (DPC). The CDR3 protein is CASSSGNSETQYF. The CDR3 DNA follows: TGTGCCAGCAGCTCAGGGAATTCAGAGACCCAGTACTTC. The complete variable domain, with remaining parts taken from reference TRBV13 and TRBJ2-5, reads AAGVIQSPRHLIKEKRETATLKCYPIPRHDTVYWYQQGPGQDPQFLISFYEKMQSDKGSIPDRFSAQQFSDYHSELNMSSLELGDSALYFCASSSGNSETQYFGPGTRLLVL.